This TCR beta chain was identified in a study of blood T cell repertoires in COVID-19. About the study: Sites in the United States, Italy and Spain provided acute and convalescent COVID-19 samples. T cells, B-cell-depleted T cells, or PBMCs provided the cDNA or gDNA that served as material.

In the original processing: Estimation of nucleated cell counts was performed using reference gene primer amplification. Profiled with immunoSEQ multiplex PCR; TCRdb holds only in-frame clones, not every one. V and J calls and clone size are those listed in that table; D and trimming were worked out from the DNA. The table includes hundreds of thousands of clones, 83% detected once. Followed longitudinally, the Seattle patients had been enrolled during active infection. This clone was picked up a small number of times. CDR1 is SGHKS, CDR2 YYEKEE, per germline (reference sequence). Trimming shortened V by 4 bases and J by 6 bases, and 22 bases separated the two germline ends. The CDR3 is 17 residues long.

The material sequenced was peripheral blood. This clonotype was obtained from a woman in her thirties with COVID-19, enrolled during active disease. The chain couples TRBV5-5 to TRBJ1-4, with TRBD1 as a possible D gene (5 bases). In nucleotides, the CDR3 is TGTGCCAGCAGCCAATTTACTTCAGGGAGGAATGATGAAAAACTGTTTTTT. Encoded protein: CASSQFTSGRNDEKLFF.